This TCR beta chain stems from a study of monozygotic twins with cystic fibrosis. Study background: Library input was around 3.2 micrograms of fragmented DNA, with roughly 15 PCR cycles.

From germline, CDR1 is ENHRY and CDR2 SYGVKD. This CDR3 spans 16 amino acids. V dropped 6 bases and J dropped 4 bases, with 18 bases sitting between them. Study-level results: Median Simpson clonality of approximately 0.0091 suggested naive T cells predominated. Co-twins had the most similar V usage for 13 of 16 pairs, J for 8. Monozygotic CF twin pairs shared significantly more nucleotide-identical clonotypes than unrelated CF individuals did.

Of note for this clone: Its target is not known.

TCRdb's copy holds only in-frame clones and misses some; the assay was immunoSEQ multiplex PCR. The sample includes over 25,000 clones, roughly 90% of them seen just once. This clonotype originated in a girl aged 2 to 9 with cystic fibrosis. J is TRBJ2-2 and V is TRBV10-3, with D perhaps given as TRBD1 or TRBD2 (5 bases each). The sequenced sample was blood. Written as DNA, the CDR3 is TGTGCCATCAGACTGGGGACCGTCCCACTCACCGGGGAGCTGTTTTTT. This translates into CAIRLGTVPLTGELFF.